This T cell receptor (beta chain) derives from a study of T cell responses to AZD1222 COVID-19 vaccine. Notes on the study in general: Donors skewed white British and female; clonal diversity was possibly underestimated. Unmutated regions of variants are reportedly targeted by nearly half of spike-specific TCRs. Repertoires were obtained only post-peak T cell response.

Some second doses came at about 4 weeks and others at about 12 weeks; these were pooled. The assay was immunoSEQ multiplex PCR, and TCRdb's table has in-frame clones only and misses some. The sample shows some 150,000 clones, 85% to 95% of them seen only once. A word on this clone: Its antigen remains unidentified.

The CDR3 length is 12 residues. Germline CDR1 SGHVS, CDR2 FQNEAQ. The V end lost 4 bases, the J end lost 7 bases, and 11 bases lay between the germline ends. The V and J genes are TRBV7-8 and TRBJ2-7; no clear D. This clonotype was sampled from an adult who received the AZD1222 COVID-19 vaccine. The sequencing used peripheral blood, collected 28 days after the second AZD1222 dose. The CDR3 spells CASSSTTGEQYF. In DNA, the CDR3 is TGTGCCAGCAGCTCCACAACTGGAGAGCAGTACTTC. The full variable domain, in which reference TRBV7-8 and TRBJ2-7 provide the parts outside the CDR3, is GAGVSQSPRYKVAKRGQDVALRCDPISGHVSLFWYQQALGQGPEFLTYFQNEAQLDKSGLPSDRFFAERPEGSVSTLKIQRTQQEDSAVYLCASSSTTGEQYFGPGTRLTVT.